These T cell receptor beta chains were read from a single sample in a study of T cell responses to AZD1222 COVID-19 vaccine. Libraries were prepared by immunoSEQ multiplex PCR; TCRdb keeps only in-frame clonotypes and omits some of them. The data hold about 110,000 clones, with about 94% observed a single time. The sample in question was peripheral blood, obtained 28 days after the second AZD1222 dose. The receptors stem from an adult who received the AZD1222 COVID-19 vaccine. Each CDR3 is given without its conserved first and last residue.

TRBJ1-5 | TRBV7-8 | ASSPGTSNQPQH
TRBJ2-3 | TRBV11-3 | ASSRGISGSPDTQY
TRBJ1-1 | TRBV19 | ASSIRNTEAF
TRBJ2-7 | TRBV5-1 | ASSDTGDSSHEQY
TRBJ2-1 | TRBV6-4 | ASSTRDNNEQF
TRBJ1-2 | TRBV6-5 | ASRQTGVGYGYT
TRBJ2-7 | TRBV19 | ASSRKTAYEQY
TRBJ1-2 | TRBV6-4 | ASSDSDSGYT
TRBJ2-1 | TRBV19 | ASRRLFTDSYNEQF
TRBJ2-1 | TRBV7-8 | ASSPNPGHYNEQF
TRBJ1-2 | TRBV27 | ASTGSGAGYT
TRBJ2-7 | TRBV5-1 | ASSRPGQGSEQY
TRBJ1-1 | TRBV14 | ASSQTGAGNTEAF
TRBJ2-7 | TRBV10-2 | ASSGTALSGQY
TRBJ2-3 | TRBV3-1/TRBV3-2 | ASSQAGGSTDTQY
TRBJ1-2 | TRBV5-6 | ASSVRRSNYGYT
TRBJ1-1 | TRBV7-2 | ASSLLLQVPTF
TRBJ2-3 | TRBV7-9 | ASSLRLGGTDTQY
TRBJ1-5 | TRBV11-2 | ASSRTGGDNQPQH
TRBJ1-1 | TRBV4-1 | ASSQETVDRAFTEAF
TRBJ1-2 | TRBV9 | ASSVAAGEGYGYT
TRBJ2-1 | TRBV10-1 | ATSTRGGGEQF
TRBJ1-2 | TRBV13 | ASSPVGLGGYGYT
TRBJ2-7 | TRBV28 | ASSFETGVRYDEQY
TRBJ2-2 | TRBV12-3/TRBV12-4 | ASTDLATGELF
TRBJ1-4 | TRBV7-9 | ASSFRDEKLF
TRBJ1-3 | TRBV2 | ASSEFAGQSGNTIY
TRBJ2-5 | TRBV5-4 | ASSLALELETQY
TRBJ1-2 | TRBV6-6 | ASSFPRQGGYT
TRBJ1-1 | TRBV7-9 | ASTHLLNTEAF
TRBJ1-1 | TRBV7-6 | ASSSDPNTEAF
TRBJ2-1 | TRBV7-6 | ASSLAREGSYNEQF
TRBJ2-7 | TRBV27 | ASSLKGAGYEQY
TRBJ1-5 | TRBV10-3 | AISGVGRDSNQPQH
TRBJ1-3 | TRBV24-1 | VTPDRAELRNTIY
TRBJ1-5 | TRBV19 | AVGTGSQPQH
TRBJ2-4 | TRBV19 | ASSPYRPPENIQY
TRBJ2-7 | TRBV14 | ASSQDVNGGVPYEQY
TRBJ1-5 | TRBV19 | ASSSRDRKQPQH
TRBJ2-5 | TRBV25-1 | ASNDRLTETQY
TRBJ1-1 | TRBV5-5 | ASNTRGDTEAF
TRBJ1-1 | TRBV6-5 | ASSYSNRGSTEAF
TRBJ1-2 | TRBV12-3/TRBV12-4 | ASSLRLNYGYT
TRBJ1-6 | TRBV5-1 | ASSSEGWHNSPLH
TRBJ1-6 | TRBV4-2 | ASSRRDGEYNSPLH
TRBJ1-3 | TRBV3-1/TRBV3-2 | ASSLRPSSGNTIY
TRBJ1-3 | TRBV9 | ASSVGVQGTSSGNTIY
TRBJ1-6 | TRBV29-1 | SADREGSRGNSPLH